These 7 T cell receptor beta chains were sequenced from one sample in a study of somatic mutations in cytotoxic T cells in rheumatoid arthritis. Sequencing used immunoSEQ multiplex PCR; TCRdb keeps in-frame clones, though not all of them. The table lists tens of thousands of clones, about 82% of them singletons. Sample: CD8+ T cells sorted from blood. These receptor sequences come from an adult with rheumatoid arthritis.

J is TRBJ2-1 and V is TRBV11-2; 10 bases are shared with TRBD2. Germline V gene sequence: CDR1 SGHAT, CDR2 FQNNGV. CDR3 size: 16 residues. Trimming at V came to 0 bases and at J to 7 bases, leaving 6 bases not matched to a gene. In DNA form, the CDR3 reads TGTGCCAGCAGCTTAGAGGCTAGCGGGGGATGGAATGAGCAGTTCTTC. It codes for CASSLEASGGWNEQFF.

There are a few counts of this clone. The chain joins TRBV10-3 to TRBJ2-3; 7 nucleotides match TRBD1. Germline V CDR1 and CDR2: ENHRY, SYGVKD. The V segment lost 3 bases and the J segment 2 bases; nucleotides outside the gene matches: 5. The CDR3 runs to 15 residues. For the CDR3, the DNA is TGTGCCATCAGTGACCCGGGACAGTCCACAGATACGCAGTATTTT. This gives the protein CAISDPGQSTDTQYF.

The CDR3 nucleotides are TGCAGCGTTGAAGTTACCGGGACAGGGGCCTCCTACGAGCAGTACTTC. This gives the protein CSVEVTGTGASYEQYF. The genes are TRBV29-1 and TRBJ2-7, with TRBD1 matching over 10 bases. The length of the CDR3 is 16 residues. After removal of 1 base from V and 0 bases from J, the junction contained 6 bases not matched to a gene. CDR1 SQVTM and CDR2 ANQGSEA come from the germline V gene.

The DNA of the CDR3 is TGTGCCAGCAGCTTTCCAGACACTCAAGAGACCCAGTACTTC. Its protein is CASSFPDTQETQYF. The chain links TRBV5-5 to TRBJ2-5; the D is unclear. Germline lookup yields CDR1 SGHKS and CDR2 YYEKEE (reference sequence). Trimming left V 2 bases short and J 2 bases short, with 10 bases between. The CDR3 is 14 amino acids.

V and J are TRBV19 and TRBJ1-1; D perhaps matches TRBD1 (6 bases). With 11 bases removed from V and 2 bases from J, the gap between germline ends came to 18 bases. Germline values: CDR1 LNHDA, CDR2 SQIVND (reference sequence). This CDR3 is built from 14 residues. The CDR3 nucleotides are TGTGCCGCCCACAAAGGGGGGCTTAACACTGAAGCTTTCTTT. Translated: CAAHKGGLNTEAFF.

V usage is TRBV7-9 and J usage is TRBJ1-6; no clear D gene. Germline V gene sequence: CDR1 SEHNR, CDR2 FQNEAQ (reference sequence). V was trimmed by 8 bases and J by 10 bases, leaving 12 bases between them. This CDR3 spans 12 amino acids. The CDR3 protein is CASAYSESPLHF. CDR3 coding DNA: TGTGCCAGCGCCTATTCGGAATCACCCCTCCACTTT.

The V call is TRBV5-6, the J call TRBJ2-7; tentatively, D is TRBD1 or TRBD2 (7 bases each). Germline assignment: CDR1 SGHDT and CDR2 YYEEEE. This CDR3 region has 13 residues. With 3 bases removed from V and 8 bases from J, the gap between germline ends came to 15 bases. The CDR3 DNA is TGTGCCAGCAGCTCAGGGGGGGGTCTTAAGCAGTACTTC. Amino acid sequence: CASSSGGGLKQYF.